Described below is a single T cell receptor beta chain sequence and its context. Its antigen is as yet unknown. This sample was included in a study of response to subunit inactivated influenza vaccine. Study-level results: The study's authors posited that every seasonal influenza vaccination enlists few new T cells.

The CDR3 runs to 10 residues. V was clipped by 7 bases and J by 5 bases, with 8 bases between them. In germline, CDR1 is DFQATT, CDR2 SNEGSKA (reference sequence). TCRdb redid the calling of the RT-PCR reads with MiXCR, one entry per CDR3 protein. The repertoire includes approximately 160,000 distinct CDR3 sequences, roughly 10% of them detected once, and roughly 40% sits in the top ten. The genes are TRBV20-1 and TRBJ1-1, with D uncertain. This TCR was sampled from a man between 50 and 70 years old who received an inactivated influenza vaccine. The sequencing here drew on CD8+ T cells sorted from PBMCs, taken around 25 months after vaccination. As DNA, the CDR3 is TGCAGTGTAGAGGTTACTGAAGCTTTCTTT. Residues: CSVEVTEAFF.